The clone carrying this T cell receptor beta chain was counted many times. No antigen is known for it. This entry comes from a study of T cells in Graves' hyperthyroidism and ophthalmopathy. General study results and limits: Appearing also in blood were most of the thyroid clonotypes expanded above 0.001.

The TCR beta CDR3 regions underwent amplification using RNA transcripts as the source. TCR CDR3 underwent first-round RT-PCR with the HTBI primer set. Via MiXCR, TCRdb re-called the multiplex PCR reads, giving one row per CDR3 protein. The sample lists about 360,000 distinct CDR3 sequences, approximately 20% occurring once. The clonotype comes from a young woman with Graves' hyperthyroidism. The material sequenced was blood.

The CDR3 reads CASSFEGRSGNTIYF. CDR3 coding DNA: TGTGCCAGCAGCTTTGAGGGGCGCTCTGGAAACACCATATATTTT. V usage is TRBV7-2 and J usage is TRBJ1-3; a possible D gene is TRBD1 (5 bases). The CDR3 covers 15 residues. In germline, CDR1 is SGHTA, CDR2 FQGNSA. The V and J ends lost 3 bases and 0 bases respectively, with 9 bases between them.